The clone carrying this TCR beta chain was seen more than once but under ten times. The antigen remains undetermined. The read comes to an end 3 residues before the CDR3 does, leaving the germline J gene to fill in the end. Blood samples were heparinized, 5 to 8 ml per donor. The sample originates from a study of T cell clonality in common variable immunodeficiency. General study points: In common variable immunodeficiency, TCR beta chains reportedly carried fewer deletions and N-nucleotide insertions.

Method: immunoSEQ multiplex PCR; TCRdb's copy keeps in-frame clones and lacks some. Observed in the sample are some 25,000 clones, none of them singletons. The CDR3 length is 14 residues. CDR1 and CDR2 from the germline V gene are KGHSH and LQKENI. Germline trimming cut 8 bases from V and 5 bases from J; bases unmatched to any gene: 6. Sequenced input: peripheral blood mononuclear cells. V and J are TRBV18 and TRBJ1-6; TRBD1 aligns across 7 bases. The TCR was taken from a human donor with common variable immunodeficiency. The sequenced part of the CDR3 DNA is TGTGCCAGCCAGGGGGGAAACAATAATTCACCC. Its translation: CASQGGNNNSP. The complete CDR3 reads CASQGGNNNSPLHF.